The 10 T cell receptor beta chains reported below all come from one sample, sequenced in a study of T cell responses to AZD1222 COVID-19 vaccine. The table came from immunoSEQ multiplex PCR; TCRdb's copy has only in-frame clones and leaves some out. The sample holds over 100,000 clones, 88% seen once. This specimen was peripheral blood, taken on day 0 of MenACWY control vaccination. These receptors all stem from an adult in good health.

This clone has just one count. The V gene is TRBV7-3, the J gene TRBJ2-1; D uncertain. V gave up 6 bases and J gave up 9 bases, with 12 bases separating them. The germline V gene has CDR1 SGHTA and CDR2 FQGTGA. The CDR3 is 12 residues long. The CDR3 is CASSLGRGEQFF. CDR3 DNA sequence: TGTGCCAGCAGTTTAGGACGAGGTGAGCAGTTCTTC.

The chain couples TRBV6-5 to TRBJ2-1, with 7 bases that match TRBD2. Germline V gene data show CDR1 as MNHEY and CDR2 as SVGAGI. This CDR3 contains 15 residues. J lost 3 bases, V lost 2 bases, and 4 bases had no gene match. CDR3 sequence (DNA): TGTGCCAGCAGTTACGAGGGAGGGCTCTACAATGAGCAGTTCTTC. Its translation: CASSYEGGLYNEQFF.

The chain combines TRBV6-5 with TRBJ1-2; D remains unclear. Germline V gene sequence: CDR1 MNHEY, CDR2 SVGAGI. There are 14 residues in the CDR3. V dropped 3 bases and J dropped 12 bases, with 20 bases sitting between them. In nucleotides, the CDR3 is TGTGCCAGCAGTTATGTCGGAGTAAATAAGAACAACACCTTC. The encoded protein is CASSYVGVNKNNTF.

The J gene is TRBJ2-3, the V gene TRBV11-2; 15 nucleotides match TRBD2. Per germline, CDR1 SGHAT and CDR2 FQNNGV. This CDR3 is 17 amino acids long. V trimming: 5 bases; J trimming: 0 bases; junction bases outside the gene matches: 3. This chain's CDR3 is CASSLGLAGGSTDTQYF. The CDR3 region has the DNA TGTGCCAGCAGCCTCGGACTAGCGGGGGGGAGCACAGATACGCAGTATTTT.

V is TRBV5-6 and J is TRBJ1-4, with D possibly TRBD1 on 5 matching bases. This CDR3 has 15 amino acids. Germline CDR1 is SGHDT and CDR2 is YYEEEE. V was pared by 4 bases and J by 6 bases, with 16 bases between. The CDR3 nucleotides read TGTGCCAGCAGCCCATCGGGGGGAGTGCATGAAAAACTGTTTTTT. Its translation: CASSPSGGVHEKLFF.

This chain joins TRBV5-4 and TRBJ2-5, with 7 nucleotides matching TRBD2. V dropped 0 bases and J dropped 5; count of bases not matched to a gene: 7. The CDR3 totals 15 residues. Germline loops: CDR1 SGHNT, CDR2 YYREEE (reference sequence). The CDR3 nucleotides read TGTGCCAGCAGCTTGGACGGGACTACGAGGGAGACCCAGTACTTC. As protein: CASSLDGTTRETQYF.

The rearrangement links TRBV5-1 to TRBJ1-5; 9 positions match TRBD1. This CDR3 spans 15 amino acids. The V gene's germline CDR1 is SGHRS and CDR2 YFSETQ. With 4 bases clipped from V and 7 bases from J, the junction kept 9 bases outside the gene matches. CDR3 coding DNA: TGCGCCAGCAGCACGGGACAGGGAGATTTACAGCCCCAGCATTTT. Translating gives CASSTGQGDLQPQHF.

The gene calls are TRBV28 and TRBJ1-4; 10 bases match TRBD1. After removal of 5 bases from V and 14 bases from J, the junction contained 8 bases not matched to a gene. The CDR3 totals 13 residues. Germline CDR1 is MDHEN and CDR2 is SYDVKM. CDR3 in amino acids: CASSPTGTGVLFF. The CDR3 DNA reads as TGTGCCAGCAGTCCTACCGGGACAGGGGTGCTGTTTTTT.

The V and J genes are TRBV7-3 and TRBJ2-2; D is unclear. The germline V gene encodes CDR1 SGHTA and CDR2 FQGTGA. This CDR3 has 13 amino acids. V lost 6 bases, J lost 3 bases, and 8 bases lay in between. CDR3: CASRSDYTGELFF. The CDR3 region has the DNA TGTGCCAGCAGATCCGACTACACCGGGGAGCTGTTTTTT. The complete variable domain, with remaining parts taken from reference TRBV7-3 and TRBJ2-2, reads GAGVSQTPSNKVTEKGKYVELRCDPISGHTALYWYRQSLGQGPEFLIYFQGTGAADDSGLPNDRFFAVRPEGSVSTLKIQRTERGDSAVYLCASRSDYTGELFFGEGSRLTVL.

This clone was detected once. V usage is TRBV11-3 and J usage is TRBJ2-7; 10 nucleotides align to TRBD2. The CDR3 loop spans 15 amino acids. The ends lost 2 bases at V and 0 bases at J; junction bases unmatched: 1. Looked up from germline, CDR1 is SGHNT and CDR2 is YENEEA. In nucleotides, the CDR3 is TGTGCCAGCAGCTTATCTAGCGGGAGCTCCTACGAGCAGTACTTC. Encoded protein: CASSLSSGSSYEQYF.